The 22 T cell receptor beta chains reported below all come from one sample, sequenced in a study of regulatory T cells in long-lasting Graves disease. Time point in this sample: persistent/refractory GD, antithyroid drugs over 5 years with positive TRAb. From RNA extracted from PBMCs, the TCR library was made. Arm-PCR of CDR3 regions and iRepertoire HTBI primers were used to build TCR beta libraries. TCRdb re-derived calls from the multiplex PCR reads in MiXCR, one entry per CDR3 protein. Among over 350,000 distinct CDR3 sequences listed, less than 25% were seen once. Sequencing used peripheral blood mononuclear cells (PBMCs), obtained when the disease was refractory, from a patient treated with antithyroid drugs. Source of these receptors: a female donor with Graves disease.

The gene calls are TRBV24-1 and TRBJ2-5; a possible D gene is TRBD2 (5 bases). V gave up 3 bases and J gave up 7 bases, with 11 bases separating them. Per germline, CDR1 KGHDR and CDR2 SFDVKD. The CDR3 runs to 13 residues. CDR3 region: CATSDPLGGTQYF. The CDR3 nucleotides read TGTGCCACCAGTGATCCCCTAGGAGGGACCCAGTACTTC.

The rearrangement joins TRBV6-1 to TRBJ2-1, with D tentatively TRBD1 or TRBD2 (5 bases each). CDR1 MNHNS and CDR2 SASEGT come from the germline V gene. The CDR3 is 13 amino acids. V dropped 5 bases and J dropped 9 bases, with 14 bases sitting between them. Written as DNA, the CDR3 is TGTGCCAGCAGTAGGATTGGGGGAGCTGAGCAGTTCTTC. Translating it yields CASSRIGGAEQFF.

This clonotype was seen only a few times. CDR3 nucleotides: TGTGCCATCAGCGAACCCGTACGGGGGGCGCTTTCCTACGAGCAGTACTTC. Its protein product is CAISEPVRGALSYEQYF. The chain is built from TRBV10-3 and TRBJ2-7, with D possibly TRBD2 on 7 matching bases. This CDR3 spans 17 amino acids. The V gene's germline CDR1 is ENHRY and CDR2 SYGVKD. Trimming left V 6 bases short and J 1 base short, with 22 bases between.

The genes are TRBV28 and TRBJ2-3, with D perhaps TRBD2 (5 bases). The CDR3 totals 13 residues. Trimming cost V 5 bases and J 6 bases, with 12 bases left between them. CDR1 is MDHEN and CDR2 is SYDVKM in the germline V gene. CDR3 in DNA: TGTGCCAGCAGTGAAGGACTGCTTGATACGCAGTATTTT. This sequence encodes CASSEGLLDTQYF.

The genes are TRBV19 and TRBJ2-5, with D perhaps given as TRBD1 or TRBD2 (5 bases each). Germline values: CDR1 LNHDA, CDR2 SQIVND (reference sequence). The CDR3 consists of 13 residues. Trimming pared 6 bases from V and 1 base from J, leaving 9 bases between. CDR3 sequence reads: CASRGRIQETQYF. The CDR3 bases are TGTGCCAGTAGGGGACGGATCCAAGAGACCCAGTACTTC.

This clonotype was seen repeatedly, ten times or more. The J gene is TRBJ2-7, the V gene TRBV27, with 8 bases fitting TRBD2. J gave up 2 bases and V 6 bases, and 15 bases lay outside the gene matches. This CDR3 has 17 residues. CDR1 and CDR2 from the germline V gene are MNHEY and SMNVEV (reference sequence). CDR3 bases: TGTGCCAGCAGCAGGGGAGGCGGCAGCGGGAGTACCTACGAGCAGTACTTC. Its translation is CASSRGGGSGSTYEQYF.

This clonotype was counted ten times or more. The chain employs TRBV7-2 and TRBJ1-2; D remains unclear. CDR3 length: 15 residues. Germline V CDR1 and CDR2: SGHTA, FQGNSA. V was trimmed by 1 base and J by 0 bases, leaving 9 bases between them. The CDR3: CASSLGNTANYGYTF. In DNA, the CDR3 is TGTGCCAGCAGCTTAGGAAACACAGCTAACTATGGCTACACCTTC.

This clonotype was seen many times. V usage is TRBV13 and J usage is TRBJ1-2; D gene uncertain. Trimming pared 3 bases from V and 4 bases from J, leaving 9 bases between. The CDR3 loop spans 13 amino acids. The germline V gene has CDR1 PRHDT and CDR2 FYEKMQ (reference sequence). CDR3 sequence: CASSFGILYGYTF. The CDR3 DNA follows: TGTGCCAGCAGCTTTGGGATCCTCTATGGCTACACCTTC.

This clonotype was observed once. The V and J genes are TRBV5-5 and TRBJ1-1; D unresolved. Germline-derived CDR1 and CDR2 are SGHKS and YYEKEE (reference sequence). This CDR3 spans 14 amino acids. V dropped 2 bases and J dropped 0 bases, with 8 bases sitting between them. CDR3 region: CASSFGLLNTEAFF. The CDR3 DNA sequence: TGTGCCAGCAGCTTTGGACTGTTGAACACTGAAGCTTTCTTT.

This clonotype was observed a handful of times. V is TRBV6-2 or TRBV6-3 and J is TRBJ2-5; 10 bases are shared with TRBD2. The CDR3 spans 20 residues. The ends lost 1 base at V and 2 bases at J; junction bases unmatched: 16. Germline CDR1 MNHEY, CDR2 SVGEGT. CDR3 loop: CASSYLQPFLAGDPQETQYF. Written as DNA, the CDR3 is TGTGCCAGCAGTTACTTACAACCCTTTCTAGCGGGAGACCCTCAAGAGACCCAGTACTTC.

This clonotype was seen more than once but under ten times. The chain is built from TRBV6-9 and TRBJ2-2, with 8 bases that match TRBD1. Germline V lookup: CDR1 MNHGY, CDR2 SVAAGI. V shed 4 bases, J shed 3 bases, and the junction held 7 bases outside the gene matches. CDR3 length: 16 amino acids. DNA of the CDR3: TGTGCCAGCAGTTTACAGGACAGGGTTCACACCGGGGAGCTGTTTTTT. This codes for CASSLQDRVHTGELFF.

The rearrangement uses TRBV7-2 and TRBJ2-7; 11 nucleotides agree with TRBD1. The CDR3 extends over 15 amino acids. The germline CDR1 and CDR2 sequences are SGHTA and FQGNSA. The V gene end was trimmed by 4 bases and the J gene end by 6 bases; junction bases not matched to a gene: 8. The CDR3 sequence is CASSSYGQGAREQYF. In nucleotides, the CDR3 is TGTGCCAGCAGCTCATACGGACAGGGGGCACGCGAGCAGTACTTC.

CDR3 DNA sequence: TGTGCCAGCTCGGGCAGGGTCGTTTACGAGCAGTACTTC. This encodes CASSGRVVYEQYF. The chain is built from TRBV2 and TRBJ2-7; D might be TRBD1 (5 bases). Trimming took 8 bases from V and 4 from J, leaving 15 bases between them. CDR3 length equals 13 residues. The germline V gene encodes CDR1 SNHLY and CDR2 FYNNEI.

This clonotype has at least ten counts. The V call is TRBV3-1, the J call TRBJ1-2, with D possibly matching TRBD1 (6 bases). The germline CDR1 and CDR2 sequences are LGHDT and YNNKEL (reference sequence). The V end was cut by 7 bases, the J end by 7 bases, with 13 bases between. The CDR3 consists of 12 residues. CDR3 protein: CASTSGQLGYTF. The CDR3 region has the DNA TGTGCCAGCACCTCCGGACAGCTTGGCTACACCTTC. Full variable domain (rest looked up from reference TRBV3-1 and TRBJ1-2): DTAVSQTPKYLVTQMGNDKSIKCEQNLGHDTMYWYKQDSKKFLKIMFSYNNKELIINETVPNRFSPKSPDKAHLNLHINSLELGDSAVYFCASTSGQLGYTFGSGTRLTVV.

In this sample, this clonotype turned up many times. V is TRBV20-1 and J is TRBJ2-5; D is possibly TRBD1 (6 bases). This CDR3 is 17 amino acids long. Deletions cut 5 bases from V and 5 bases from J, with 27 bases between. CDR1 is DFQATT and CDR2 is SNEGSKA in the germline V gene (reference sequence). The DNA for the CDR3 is TGCAGTGCTCTACCATCGCAGGGGCTCGGTCCTTGGGAGACCCAGTACTTC. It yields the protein CSALPSQGLGPWETQYF.

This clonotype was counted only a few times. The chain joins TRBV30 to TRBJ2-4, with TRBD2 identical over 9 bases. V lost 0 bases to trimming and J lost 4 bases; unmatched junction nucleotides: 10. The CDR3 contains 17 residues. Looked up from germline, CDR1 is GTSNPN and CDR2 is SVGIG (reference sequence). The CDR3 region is CAWSVLLAGGTKNIQYF. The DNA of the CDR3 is TGTGCCTGGAGTGTATTATTGGCGGGAGGGACTAAAAACATTCAGTACTTC.

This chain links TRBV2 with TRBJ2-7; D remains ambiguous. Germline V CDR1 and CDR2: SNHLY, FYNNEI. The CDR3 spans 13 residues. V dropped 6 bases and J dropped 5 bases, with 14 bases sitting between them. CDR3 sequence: CASSLVGSHEQYF. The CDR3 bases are TGTGCCAGCAGCTTAGTAGGTAGCCACGAGCAGTACTTC.

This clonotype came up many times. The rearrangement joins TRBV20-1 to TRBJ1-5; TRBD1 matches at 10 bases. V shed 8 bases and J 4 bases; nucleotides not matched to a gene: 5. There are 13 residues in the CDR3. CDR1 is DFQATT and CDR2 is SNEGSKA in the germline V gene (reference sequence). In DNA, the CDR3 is TGCAGTACCAGACAGGGGGCTAATCAGCCCCAGCATTTT. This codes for CSTRQGANQPQHF.

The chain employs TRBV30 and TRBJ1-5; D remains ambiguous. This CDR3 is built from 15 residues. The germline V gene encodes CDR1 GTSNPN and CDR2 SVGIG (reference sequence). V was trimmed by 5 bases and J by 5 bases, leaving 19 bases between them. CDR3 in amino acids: CAWSLFGVGDQPQHF. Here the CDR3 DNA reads TGTGCCTGGTCCCTATTCGGGGTGGGAGATCAGCCCCAGCATTTT. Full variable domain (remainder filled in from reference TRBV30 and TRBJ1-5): SQTIHQWPATLVQPVGSPLSLECTVEGTSNPNLYWYRQAAGRGLQLLFYSVGIGQISSEVPQNLSASRPQDRQFILSSKKLLLSDSGFYLCAWSLFGVGDQPQHFGDGTRLSIL.

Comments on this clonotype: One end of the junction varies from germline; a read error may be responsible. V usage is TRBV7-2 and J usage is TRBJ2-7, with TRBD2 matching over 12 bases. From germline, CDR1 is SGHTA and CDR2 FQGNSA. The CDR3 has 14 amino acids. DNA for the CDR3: TGTGCCAACAGCCTACTAGCGGGAGGATACGAGCAGTACTTC. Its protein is CANSLLAGGYEQYF.

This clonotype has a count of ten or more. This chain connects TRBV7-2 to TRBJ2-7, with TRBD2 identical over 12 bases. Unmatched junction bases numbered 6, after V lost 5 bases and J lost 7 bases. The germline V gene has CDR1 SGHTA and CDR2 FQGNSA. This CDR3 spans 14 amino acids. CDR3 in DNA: TGTGCCAGCAGCCGGACTAGCGGGACAGGGGAGCAGTACTTC. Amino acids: CASSRTSGTGEQYF.

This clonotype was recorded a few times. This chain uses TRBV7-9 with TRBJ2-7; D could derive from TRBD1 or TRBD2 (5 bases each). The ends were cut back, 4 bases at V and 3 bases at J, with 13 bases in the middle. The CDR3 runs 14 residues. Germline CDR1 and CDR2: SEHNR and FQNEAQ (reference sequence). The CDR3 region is CASSYGTLDYEQYF. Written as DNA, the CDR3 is TGTGCCAGCAGCTACGGGACGCTAGACTACGAGCAGTACTTC.